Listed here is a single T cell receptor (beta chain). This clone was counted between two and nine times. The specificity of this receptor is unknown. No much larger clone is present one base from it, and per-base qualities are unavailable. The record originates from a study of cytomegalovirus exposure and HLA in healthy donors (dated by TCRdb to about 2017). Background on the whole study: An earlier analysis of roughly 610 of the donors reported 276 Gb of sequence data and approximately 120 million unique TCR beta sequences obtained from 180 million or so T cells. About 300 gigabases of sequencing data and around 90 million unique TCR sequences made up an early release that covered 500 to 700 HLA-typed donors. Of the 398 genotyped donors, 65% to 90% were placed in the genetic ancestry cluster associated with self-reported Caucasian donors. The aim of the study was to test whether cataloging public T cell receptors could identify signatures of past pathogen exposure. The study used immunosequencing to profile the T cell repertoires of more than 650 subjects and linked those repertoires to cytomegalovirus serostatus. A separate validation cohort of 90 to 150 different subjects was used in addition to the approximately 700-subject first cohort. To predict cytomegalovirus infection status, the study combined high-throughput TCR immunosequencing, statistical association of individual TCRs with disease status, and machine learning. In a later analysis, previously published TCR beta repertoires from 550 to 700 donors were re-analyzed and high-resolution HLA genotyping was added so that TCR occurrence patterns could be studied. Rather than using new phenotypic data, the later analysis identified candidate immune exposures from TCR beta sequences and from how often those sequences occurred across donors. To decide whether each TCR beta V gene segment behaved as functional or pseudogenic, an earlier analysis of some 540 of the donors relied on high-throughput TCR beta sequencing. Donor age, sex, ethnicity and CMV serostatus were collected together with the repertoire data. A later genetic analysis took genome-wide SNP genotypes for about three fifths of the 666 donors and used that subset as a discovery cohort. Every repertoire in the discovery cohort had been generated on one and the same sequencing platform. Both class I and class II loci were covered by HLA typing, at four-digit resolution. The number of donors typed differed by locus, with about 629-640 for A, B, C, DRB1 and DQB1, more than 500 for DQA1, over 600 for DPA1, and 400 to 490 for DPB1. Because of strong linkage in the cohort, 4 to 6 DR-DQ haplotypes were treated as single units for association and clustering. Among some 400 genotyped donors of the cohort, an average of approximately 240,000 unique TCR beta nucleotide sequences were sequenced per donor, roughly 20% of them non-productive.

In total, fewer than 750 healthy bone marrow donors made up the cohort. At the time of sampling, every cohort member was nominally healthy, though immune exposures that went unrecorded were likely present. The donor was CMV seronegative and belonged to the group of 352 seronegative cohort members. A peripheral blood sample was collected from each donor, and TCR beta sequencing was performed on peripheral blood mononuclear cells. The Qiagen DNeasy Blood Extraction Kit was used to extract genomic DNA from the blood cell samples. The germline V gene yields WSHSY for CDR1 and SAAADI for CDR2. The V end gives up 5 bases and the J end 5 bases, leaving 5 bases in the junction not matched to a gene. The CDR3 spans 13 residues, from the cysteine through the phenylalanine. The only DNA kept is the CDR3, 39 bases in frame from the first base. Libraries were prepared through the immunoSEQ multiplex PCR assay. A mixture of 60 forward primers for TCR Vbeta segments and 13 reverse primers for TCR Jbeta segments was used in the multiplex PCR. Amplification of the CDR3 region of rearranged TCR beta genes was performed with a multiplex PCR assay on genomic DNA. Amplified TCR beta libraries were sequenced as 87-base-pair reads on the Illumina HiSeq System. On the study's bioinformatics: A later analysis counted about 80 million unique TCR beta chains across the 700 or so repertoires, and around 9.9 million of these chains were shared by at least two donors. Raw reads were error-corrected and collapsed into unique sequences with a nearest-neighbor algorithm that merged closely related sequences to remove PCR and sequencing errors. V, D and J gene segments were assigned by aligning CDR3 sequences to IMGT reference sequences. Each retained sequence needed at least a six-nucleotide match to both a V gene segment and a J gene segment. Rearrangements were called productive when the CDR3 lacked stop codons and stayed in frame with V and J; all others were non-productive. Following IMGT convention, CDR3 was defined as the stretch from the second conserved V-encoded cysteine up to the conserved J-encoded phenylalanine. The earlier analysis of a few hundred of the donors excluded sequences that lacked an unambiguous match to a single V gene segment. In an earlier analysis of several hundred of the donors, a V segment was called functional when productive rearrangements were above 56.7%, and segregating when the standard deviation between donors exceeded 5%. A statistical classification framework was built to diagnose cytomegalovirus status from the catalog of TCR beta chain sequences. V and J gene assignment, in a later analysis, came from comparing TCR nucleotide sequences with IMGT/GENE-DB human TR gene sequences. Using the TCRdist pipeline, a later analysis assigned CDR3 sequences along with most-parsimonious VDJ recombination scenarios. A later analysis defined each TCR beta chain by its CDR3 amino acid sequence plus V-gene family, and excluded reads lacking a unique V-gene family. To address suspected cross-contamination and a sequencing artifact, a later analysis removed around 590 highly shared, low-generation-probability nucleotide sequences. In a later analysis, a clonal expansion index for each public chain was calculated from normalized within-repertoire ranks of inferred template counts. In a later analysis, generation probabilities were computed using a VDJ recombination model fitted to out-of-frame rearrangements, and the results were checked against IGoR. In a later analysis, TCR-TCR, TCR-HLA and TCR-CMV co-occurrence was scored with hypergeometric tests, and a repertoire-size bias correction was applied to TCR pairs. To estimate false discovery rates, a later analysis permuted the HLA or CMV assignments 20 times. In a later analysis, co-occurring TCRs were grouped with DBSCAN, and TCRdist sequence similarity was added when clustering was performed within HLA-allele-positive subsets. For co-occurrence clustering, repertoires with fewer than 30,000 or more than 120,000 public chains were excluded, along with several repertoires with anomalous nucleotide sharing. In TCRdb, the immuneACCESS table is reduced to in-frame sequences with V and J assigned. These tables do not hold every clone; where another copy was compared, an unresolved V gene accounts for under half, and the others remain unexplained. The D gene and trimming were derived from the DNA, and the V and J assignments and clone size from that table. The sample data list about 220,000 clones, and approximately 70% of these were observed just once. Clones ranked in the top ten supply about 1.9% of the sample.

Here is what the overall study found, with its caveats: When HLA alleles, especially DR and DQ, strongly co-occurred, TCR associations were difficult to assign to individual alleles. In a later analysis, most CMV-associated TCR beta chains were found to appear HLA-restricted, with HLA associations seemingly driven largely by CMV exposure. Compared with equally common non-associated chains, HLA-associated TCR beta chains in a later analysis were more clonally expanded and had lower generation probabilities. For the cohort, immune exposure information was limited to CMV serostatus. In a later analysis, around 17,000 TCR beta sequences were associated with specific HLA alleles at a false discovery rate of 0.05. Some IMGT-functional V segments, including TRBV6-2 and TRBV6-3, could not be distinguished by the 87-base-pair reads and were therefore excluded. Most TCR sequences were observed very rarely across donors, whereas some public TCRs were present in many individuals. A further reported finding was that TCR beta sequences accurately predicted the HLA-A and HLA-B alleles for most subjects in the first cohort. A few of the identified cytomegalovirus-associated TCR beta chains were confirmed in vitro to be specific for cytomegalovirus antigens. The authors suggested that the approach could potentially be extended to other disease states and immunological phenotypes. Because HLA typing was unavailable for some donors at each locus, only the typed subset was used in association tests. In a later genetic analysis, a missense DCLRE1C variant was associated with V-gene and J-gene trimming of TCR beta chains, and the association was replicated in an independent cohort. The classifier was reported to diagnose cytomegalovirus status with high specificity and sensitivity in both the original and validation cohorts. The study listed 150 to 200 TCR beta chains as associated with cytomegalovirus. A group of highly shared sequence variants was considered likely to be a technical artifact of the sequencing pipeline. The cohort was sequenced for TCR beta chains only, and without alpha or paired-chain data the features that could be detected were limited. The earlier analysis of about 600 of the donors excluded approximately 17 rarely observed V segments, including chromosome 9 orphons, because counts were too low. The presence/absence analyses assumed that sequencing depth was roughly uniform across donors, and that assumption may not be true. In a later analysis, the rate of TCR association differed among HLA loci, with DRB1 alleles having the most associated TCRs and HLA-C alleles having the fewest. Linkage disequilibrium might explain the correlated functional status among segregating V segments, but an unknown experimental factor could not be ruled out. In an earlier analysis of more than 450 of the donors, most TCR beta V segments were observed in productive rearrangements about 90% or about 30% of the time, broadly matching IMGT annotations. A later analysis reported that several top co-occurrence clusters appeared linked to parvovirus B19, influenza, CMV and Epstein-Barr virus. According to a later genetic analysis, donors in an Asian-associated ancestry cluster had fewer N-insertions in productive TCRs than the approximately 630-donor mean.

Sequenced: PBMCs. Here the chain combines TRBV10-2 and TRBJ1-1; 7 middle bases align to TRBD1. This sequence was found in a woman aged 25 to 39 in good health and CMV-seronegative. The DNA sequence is TGCGCCAGCAGTCAAGACAGGGTTACTGAAGCTTTCTTT. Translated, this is CASSQDRVTEAFF.